Listed here is a single T cell receptor beta chain. Its cognate antigen is unknown. The sample comes from a study of memory CD4+ T cells and cytomegalovirus serostatus. Whole-study results and caveats: CMV serostatus prediction reached median AUC roughly 0.95, or 0.91 with US-trained model.

Profiled with immunoSEQ multiplex PCR; TCRdb holds only in-frame clones, not every one. The sample carries 75,000 to 90,000 clones, 80% recorded once. The sort gate was single viable CD3+CD4+CD8-CD45RO+ cells for memory CD4+ T cells. CDR1 SGHNT and CDR2 YYREEE come from the germline V gene (reference sequence). The V and J ends lost 3 bases and 1 base respectively, with 13 bases between them. The CDR3 covers 16 residues. This TCR derives from an adult in good health and CMV-seronegative. The gene calls are TRBV5-4 and TRBJ2-2, with a weak D call TRBD2 (5 bases). The sample comprised memory CD4+ T cells from blood. The CDR3 nucleotides read TGTGCCAGCAGCTCCGCGGGTCTACAGAACACCGGGGAGCTGTTTTTT. Translated: CASSSAGLQNTGELFF.